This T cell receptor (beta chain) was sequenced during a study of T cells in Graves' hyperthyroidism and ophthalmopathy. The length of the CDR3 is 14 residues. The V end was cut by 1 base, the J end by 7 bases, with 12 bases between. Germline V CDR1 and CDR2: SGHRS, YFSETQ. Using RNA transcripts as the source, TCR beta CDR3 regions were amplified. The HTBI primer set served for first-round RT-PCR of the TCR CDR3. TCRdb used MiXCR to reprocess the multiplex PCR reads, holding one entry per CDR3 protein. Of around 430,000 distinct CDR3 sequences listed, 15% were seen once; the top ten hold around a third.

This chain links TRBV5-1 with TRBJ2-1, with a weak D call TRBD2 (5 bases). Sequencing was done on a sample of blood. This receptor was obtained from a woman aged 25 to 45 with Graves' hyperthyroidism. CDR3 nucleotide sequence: TGCGCCAGCAGCTTGAACGGGATAGGGAATGAGCAGTTCTTC. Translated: CASSLNGIGNEQFF.